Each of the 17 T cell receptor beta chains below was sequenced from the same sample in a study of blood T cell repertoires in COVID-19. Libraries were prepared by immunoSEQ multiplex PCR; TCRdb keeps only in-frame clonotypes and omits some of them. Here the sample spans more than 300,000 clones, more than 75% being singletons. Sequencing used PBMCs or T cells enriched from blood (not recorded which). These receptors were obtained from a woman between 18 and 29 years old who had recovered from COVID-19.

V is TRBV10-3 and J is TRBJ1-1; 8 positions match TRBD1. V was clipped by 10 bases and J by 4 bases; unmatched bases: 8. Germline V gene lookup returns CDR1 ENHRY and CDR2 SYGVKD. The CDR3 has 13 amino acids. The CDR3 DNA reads TGTGCCACCATCGGACAGGGTTCCACTGAAGCTTTCTTT. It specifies CATIGQGSTEAFF.

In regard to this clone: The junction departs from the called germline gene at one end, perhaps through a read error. CDR3 DNA: TGTGCCAGCAGCCAACGAACGGGACAGGGGGCGGAAGAGTGGTTC. This codes for CASSQRTGQGAEEWF. This chain joins TRBV3-1 (or the pseudogene TRBV3-2) and TRBJ1-1; 12 positions match TRBD1. The CDR3 covers 15 residues. Per germline, CDR1 LGHDT and CDR2 YNNKEL (reference sequence).

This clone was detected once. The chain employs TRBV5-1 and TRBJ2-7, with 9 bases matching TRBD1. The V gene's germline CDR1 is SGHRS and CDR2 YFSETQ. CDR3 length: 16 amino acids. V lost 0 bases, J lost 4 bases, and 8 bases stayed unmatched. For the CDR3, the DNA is TGCGCCAGCAGCTTGGCACGGGACAGGGCGATATACGAGCAGTACTTC. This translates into CASSLARDRAIYEQYF.

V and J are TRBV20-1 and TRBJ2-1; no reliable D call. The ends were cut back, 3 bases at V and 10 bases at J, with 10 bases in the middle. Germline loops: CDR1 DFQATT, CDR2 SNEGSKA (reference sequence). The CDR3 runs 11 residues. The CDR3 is CSARATAEQFF. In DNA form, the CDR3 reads TGCAGTGCTAGGGCCACAGCAGAGCAGTTCTTC.

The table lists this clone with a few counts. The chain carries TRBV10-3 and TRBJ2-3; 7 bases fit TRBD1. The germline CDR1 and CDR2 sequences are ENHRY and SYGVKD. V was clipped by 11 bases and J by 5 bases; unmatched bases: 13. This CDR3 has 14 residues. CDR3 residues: CAASRDSPQDTQYF. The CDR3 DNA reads TGTGCCGCCTCTCGGGACAGCCCACAAGATACGCAGTATTTT.

CDR3 DNA: TGTGCCAGCAGCTTGGGCGGGAGGGGTGAGGAGACCCAGTACTTC. This codes for CASSLGGRGEETQYF. The chain joins TRBV5-6 to TRBJ2-5; 9 nucleotides agree with TRBD2. The V gene end was trimmed by 0 bases and the J gene end by 5 bases; junction bases not matched to a gene: 5. This CDR3 comprises 15 residues. Germline CDR1 and CDR2: SGHDT and YYEEEE.

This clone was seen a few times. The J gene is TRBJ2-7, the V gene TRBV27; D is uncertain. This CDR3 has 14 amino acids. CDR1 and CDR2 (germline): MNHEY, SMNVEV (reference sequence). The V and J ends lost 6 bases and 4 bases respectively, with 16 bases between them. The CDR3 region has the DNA TGTGCCAGCAGCCCCTTGAGCTCCGGTTACGAGCAGTACTTC. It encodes CASSPLSSGYEQYF.

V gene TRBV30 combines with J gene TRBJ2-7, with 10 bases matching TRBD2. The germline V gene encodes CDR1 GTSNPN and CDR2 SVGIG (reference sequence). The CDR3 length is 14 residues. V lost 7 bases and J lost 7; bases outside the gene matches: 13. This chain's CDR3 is CASTKREGLREQYF. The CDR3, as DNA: TGTGCCTCCACGAAGCGGGAGGGCCTTCGAGAGCAGTACTTC.

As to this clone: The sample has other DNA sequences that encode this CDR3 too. The CDR3 nucleotides are TGTGCCAGCAGCTTAGGCGGGACAGTAACTGAAGCTTTCTTT. The encoded protein is CASSLGGTVTEAFF. The chain uses TRBV11-3 and TRBJ1-1, with 7 bases lining up with TRBD1. The CDR3 extends over 14 amino acids. V lost 1 base, J lost 5 bases, and 4 bases stayed unmatched. CDR1 is SGHNT, CDR2 YENEEA, per germline. Full variable domain (rest looked up from reference TRBV11-3 and TRBJ1-1): EAGVVQSPRYKIIEKKQPVAFWCNPISGHNTLYWYLQNLGQGPELLIRYENEEAVDDSQLPKDRFSAERLKGVDSTLKIQPAELGDSAVYLCASSLGGTVTEAFFGQGTRLTVV.

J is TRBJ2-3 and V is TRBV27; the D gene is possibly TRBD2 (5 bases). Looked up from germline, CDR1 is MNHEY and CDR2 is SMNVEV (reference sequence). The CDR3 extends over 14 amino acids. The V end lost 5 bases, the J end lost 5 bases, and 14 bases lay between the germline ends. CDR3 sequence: CASSPGGRRDTQYF. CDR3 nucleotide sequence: TGTGCCAGCAGTCCGGGCGGGCGCCGAGATACGCAGTATTTT.

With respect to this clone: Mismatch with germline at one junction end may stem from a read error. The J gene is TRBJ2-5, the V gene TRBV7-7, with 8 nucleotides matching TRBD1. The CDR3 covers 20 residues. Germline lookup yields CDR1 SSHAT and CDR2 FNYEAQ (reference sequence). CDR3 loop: CASSLVGQGTIRVGYSAQYF. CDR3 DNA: TGTGCTAGCAGCTTAGTAGGACAGGGCACAATTAGAGTGGGCTATTCGGCCCAGTACTTC.

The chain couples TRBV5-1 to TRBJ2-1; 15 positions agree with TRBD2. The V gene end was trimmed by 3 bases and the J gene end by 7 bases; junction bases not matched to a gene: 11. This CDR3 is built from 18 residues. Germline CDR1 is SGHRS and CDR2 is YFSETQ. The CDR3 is CASSYSGLAGGASNEQFF. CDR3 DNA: TGCGCCAGCAGCTACAGCGGACTAGCGGGGGGGGCAAGTAATGAGCAGTTCTTC.

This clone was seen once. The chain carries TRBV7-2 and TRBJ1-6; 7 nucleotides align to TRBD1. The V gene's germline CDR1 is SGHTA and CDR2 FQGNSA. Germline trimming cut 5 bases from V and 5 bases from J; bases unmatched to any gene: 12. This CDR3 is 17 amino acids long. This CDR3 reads CASSIKGTGTDNSPLHF. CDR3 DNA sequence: TGTGCCAGCAGCATCAAAGGAACCGGGACAGATAATTCACCCCTCCACTTT.

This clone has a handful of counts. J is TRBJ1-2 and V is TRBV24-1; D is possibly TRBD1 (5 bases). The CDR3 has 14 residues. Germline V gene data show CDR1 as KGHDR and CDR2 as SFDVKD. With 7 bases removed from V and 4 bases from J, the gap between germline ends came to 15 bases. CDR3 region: CATSPGGTVYGYTF. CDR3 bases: TGTGCCACCAGCCCCGGAGGGACGGTCTATGGCTACACCTTC.

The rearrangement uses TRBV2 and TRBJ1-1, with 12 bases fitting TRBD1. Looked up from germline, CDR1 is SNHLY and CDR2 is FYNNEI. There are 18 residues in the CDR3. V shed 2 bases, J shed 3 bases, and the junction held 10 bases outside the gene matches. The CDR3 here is CASSEIGTGGLGDTEAFF. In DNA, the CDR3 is TGTGCCAGCAGTGAAATTGGGACAGGGGGCCTCGGGGACACTGAAGCTTTCTTT. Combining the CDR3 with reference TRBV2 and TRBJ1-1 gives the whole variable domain EPEVTQTPSHQVTQMGQEVILRCVPISNHLYFYWYRQILGQKVEFLVSFYNNEISEKSEIFDDQFSVERPDGSNFTLKIRSTKLEDSAMYFCASSEIGTGGLGDTEAFFGQGTRLTVV.

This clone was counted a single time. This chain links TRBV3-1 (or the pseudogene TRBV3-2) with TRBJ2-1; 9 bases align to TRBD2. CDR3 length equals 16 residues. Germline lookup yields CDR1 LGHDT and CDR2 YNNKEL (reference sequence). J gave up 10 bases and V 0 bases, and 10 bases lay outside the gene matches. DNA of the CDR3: TGTGCCAGCAGCCAAGATCGCGGTAGCGGGGGTACCGAGCAGTTCTTC. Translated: CASSQDRGSGGTEQFF.

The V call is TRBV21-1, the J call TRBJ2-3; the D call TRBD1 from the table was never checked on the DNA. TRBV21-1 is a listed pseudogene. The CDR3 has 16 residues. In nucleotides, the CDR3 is TGTGCCAGCAACCCCTGGAGGGGGCGCGAGCAAGATACGCAGTATTTT. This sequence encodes CASNPWRGREQDTQYF.